Listed here are 4 T cell receptor beta chains from one sample, sequenced in a study of CD4 T cells in relation to SARS-CoV-2 and coronaviruses. Sequencing was performed with immunoSEQ multiplex PCR; in TCRdb, only in-frame clones are kept and a portion is missing. In the table there are approximately 50,000 clones, about 91% of which are singletons. Sequencing input: naive CD4+ T cells from PBMCs. Described subset: naive CD4+ T cells isolated by negative enrichment. Receptors were obtained from an adult with COVID-19.

The chain is built from TRBV30 and TRBJ1-5; no definite D call. The CDR3 is 13 amino acids. V lost 1 base, J lost 4 bases, and 8 bases lay in between. The germline V gene has CDR1 GTSNPN and CDR2 SVGIG (reference sequence). This CDR3 is CAWSALWNQPQHF. Here the CDR3 DNA reads TGTGCCTGGAGTGCACTCTGGAATCAGCCCCAGCATTTT.

Points on this clone: A junction end diverges from the germline sequence, so it may reflect a read error. The chain links TRBV20-1 to TRBJ1-1; D is perhaps TRBD1 (6 bases). Germline CDR1 DFQATT, CDR2 SNEGSKA (reference sequence). This CDR3 region has 10 residues. DNA of the CDR3: TGCAGTGCTAGACAAGAACAGGGTGACTTT. Protein product: CSARQEQGDF.

The rearrangement uses TRBV18 and TRBJ1-2; 12 bases map to TRBD1. V shed 6 bases and J 7 bases; nucleotides not matched to a gene: 15. Germline V gene lookup returns CDR1 KGHSH and CDR2 LQKENI. The CDR3 loop spans 17 amino acids. The CDR3 spells CASSPGDRGRGATGYTF. CDR3 DNA sequence: TGTGCCAGCTCGCCTGGGGACAGGGGGCGCGGGGCTACTGGCTACACCTTC.

This rearrangement joins TRBV28 to TRBJ1-1; D remains unclear. Germline V gives CDR1 MDHEN, CDR2 SYDVKM. The V end was cut by 3 bases, the J end by 1 base, with 3 bases between. There are 12 residues in the CDR3. CDR3 sequence reads: CASSLTNTEAFF. The CDR3 DNA is TGTGCCAGCAGTTTGACGAACACTGAAGCTTTCTTT.